This paragraph covers one TCR beta chain sequence. Its specific antigen is unknown. No much larger clonotype is one base removed from it; base qualities were not supplied. The sample comes from a study of T cell repertoires in cytomegalovirus infection (dated by TCRdb to about 2019). In terms of the full investigation: Alongside well-studied HLA-B-restricted epitopes, the peptide stimulations were aimed at recently identified HLA-C-restricted CMV epitopes, whose presentation resists viral immunomodulation. Because public TCR beta signatures pointed to carriage of CMV infection together with the matching HLA type, the HLA type of each donor mattered for the analysis.

Spanning cysteine to phenylalanine, the CDR3 consists of 17 amino acids. Only the CDR3 region is kept as DNA, spanning 51 bases read in frame from base 1. V was cut back by 4 bases and J by 4 bases, leaving a gap of 21 bases between them. For CDR1 and CDR2, the germline V gene lists SGDLS and YYNGEE. The sample's treatment or condition, from its label and the paper: in vitro stimulation with specific CMV peptide epitopes to enrich CMV-specific T cells. The reads were generated on an Illumina HiSeq 1500. Using fastp trimming at Q25 and MiXCR clonotype assembly, TCRdb reanalyzed the public sequencing data and kept in-frame beta chains. Entries are consolidated by CDR3 protein sequence, retaining the most common genes and DNA. The sample table shows roughly 70,000 distinct CDR3 sequences, and approximately 20% are seen once. The top ten clones comprise about 63% of the sample. The research as a whole found: In the ex vivo response, HLA-C-restricted CMV-specific TCR beta clonotypes were dominant, and in two of eight donors the single most frequent clonotype came from this HLA-C-restricted group. In both this cohort and an independent cohort of 352 donors, the cumulative frequency of public TCR beta family members distinguished carriers of CMV infection plus the relevant HLA type.

This receptor was taken from a human donor in good health (CMV status not recorded). Some clones in this sample may be carry-over from other donors' samples. The source material was CD8+ T cells from cultured PBMCs, sampled from culture after CMV antigen stimulation. Here the chain combines TRBV9 and TRBJ1-3; no D gene is confidently identified. The CDR3 reads as follows: CASSFSRWQQSGNTIYF. The DNA reads as follows: TGTGCCAGCAGCTTTAGTAGGTGGCAGCAGTCCGGAAACACCATATATTTT.